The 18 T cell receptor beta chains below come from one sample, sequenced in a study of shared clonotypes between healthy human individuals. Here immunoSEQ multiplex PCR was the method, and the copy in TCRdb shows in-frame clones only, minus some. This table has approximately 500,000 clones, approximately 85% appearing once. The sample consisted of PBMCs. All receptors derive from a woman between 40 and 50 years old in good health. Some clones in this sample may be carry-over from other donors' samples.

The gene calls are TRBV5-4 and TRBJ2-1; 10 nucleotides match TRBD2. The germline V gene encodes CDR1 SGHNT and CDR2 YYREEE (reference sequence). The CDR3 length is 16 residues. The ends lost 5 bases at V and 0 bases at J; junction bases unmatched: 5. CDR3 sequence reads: CASRPIAGGSYNEQFF. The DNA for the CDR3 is TGTGCCAGCAGGCCCATAGCGGGAGGCTCCTACAATGAGCAGTTCTTC. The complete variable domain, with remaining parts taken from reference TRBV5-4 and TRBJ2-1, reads ETGVTQSPTHLIKTRGQQVTLRCSSQSGHNTVSWYQQALGQGPQFIFQYYREEENGRGNFPPRFSGLQFPNYSSELNVNALELDDSALYLCASRPIAGGSYNEQFFGPGTRLTVL.

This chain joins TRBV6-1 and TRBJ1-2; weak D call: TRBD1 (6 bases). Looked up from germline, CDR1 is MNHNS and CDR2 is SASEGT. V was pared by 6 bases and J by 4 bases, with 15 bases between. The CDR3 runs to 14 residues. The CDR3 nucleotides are TGTGCCAGCAGCCCTACAGGGTCCGCCTATGGCTACACCTTC. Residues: CASSPTGSAYGYTF.

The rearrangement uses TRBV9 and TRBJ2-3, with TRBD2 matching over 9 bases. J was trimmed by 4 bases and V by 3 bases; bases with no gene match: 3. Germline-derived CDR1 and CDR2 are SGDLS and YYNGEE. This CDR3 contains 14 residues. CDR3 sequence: CASSGSGSSDTQYF. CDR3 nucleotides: TGTGCCAGCAGCGGTAGCGGGAGTTCAGATACGCAGTATTTT.

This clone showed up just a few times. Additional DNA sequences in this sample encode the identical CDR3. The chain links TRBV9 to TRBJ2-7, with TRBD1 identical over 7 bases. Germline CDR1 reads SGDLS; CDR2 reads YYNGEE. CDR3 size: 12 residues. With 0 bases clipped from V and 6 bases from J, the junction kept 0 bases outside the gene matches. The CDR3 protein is CASSVGQGEQYF. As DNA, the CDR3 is TGTGCCAGCAGCGTAGGACAGGGCGAGCAGTACTTC. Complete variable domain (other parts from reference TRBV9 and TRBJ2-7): DSGVTQTPKHLITATGQRVTLRCSPRSGDLSVYWYQQSLDQGLQFLIQYYNGEERAKGNILERFSAQQFPDLHSELNLSSLELGDSALYFCASSVGQGEQYFGPGTRLTVT.

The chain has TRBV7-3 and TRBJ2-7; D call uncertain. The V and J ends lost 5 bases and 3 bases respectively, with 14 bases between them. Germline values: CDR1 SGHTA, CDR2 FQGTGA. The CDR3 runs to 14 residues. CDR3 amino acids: CASSPGPGVYEQYF. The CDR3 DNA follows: TGTGCCAGCAGCCCAGGACCAGGCGTCTACGAGCAGTACTTC.

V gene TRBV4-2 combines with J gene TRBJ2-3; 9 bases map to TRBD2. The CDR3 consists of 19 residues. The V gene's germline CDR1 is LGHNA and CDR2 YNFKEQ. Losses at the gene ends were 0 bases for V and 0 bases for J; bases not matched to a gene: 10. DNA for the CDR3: TGTGCCAGCAGCCAAGATACGAGACTAGCGGATTCTAGCACAGATACGCAGTATTTT. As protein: CASSQDTRLADSSTDTQYF.

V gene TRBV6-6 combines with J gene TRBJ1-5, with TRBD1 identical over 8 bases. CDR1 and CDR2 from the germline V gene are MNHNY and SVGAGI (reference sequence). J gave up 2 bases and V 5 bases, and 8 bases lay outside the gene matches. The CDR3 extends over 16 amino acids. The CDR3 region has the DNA TGTGCCAGCAGTCAAACAGGGGGAGGAGGCAATCAGCCCCAGCATTTT. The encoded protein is CASSQTGGGGNQPQHF.

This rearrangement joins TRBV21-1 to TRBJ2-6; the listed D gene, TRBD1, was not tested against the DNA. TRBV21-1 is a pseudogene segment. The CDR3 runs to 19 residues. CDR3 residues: CASSKVKGDRGSRANVLTF. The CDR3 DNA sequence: TGTGCCAGCAGCAAGGTGAAAGGGGACAGGGGGTCTCGGGCCAACGTCCTGACTTTC.

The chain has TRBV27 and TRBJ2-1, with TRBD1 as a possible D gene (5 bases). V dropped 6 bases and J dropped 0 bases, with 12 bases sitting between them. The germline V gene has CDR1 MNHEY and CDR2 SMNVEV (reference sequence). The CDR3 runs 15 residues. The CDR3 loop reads CASRKGDSSYNEQFF. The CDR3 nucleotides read TGTGCCAGCAGAAAAGGGGATTCCTCCTACAATGAGCAGTTCTTC.

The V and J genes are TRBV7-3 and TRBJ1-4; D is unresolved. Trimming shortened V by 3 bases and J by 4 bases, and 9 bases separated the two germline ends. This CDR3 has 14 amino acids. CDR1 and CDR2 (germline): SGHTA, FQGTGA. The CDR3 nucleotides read TGTGCCAGCAGCTTTCTGCGCAATAATGAAAAACTGTTTTTT. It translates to CASSFLRNNEKLFF.

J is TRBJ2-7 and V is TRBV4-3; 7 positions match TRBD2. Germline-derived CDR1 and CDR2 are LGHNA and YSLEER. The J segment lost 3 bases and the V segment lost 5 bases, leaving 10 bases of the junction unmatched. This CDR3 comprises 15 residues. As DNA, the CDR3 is TGCGCCAGCAGCTCTCGGGCTAGCGGCATCTACGAGCAGTACTTC. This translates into CASSSRASGIYEQYF.

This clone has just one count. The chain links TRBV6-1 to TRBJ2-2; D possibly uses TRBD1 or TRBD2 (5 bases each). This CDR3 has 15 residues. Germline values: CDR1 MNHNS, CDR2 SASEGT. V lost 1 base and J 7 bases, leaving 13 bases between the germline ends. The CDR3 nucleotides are TGTGCCAGCAGTGAAGGCCCGGGGCTCGGCGGGGAGCTGTTTTTT. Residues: CASSEGPGLGGELFF.

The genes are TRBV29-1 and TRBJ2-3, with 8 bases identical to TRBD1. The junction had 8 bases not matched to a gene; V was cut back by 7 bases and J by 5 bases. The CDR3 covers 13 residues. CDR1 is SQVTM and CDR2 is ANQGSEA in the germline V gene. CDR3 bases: TGCAGCGGGACGGGACAGGTCGGAGATACGCAGTATTTT. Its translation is CSGTGQVGDTQYF.

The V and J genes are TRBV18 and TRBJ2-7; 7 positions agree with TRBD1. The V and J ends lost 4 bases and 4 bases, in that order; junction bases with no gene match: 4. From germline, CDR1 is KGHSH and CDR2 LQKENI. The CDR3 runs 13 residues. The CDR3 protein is CASSLSQGYEQYF. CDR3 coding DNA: TGTGCCAGCTCACTATCACAGGGGTACGAGCAGTACTTC.

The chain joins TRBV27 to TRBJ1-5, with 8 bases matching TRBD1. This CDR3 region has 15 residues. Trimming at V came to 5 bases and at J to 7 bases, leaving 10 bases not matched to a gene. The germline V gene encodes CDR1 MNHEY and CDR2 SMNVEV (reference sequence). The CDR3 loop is CASSASGGAGQPQHF. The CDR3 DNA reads TGTGCCAGCAGTGCGTCAGGGGGCGCAGGGCAGCCCCAGCATTTT.

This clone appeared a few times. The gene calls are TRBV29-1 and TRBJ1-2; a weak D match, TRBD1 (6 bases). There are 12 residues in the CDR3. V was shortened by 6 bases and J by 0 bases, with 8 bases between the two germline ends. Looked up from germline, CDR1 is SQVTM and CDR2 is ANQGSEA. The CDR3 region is CSVWTANYGYTF. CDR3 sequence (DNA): TGCAGCGTATGGACAGCTAACTATGGCTACACCTTC.

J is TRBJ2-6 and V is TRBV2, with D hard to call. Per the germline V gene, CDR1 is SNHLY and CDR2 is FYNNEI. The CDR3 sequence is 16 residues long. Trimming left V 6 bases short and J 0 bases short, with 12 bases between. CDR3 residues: CASSVSKSSGANVLTF. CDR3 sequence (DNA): TGTGCCAGCAGCGTGTCGAAAAGCTCTGGGGCCAACGTCCTGACTTTC.

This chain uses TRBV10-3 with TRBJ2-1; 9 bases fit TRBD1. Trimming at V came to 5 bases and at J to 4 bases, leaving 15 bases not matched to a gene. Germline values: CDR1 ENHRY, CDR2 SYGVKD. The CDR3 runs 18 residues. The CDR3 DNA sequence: TGTGCCATCAGTAGGGACAGGGACCCCACTCCCTCATACAATGAGCAGTTCTTC. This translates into CAISRDRDPTPSYNEQFF.